The present TCR beta chain was sequenced within a study of CD8 T cells in ankylosing spondylitis. General study findings and limits: Disease-linked clones reportedly concentrated significantly in matched ankylosing spondylitis synovial fluid. Peripheral blood held disease-linked clones only at relatively low frequency, and these were CD8+. Characteristic of ankylosing spondylitis blood, it appeared, was a TCR beta motif comprising roughly 8 highly homologous variants.

CDR1 and CDR2 from the germline V gene are DFQATT and SNEGSKA (reference sequence). V was pared by 2 bases and J by 6 bases, with 7 bases of the junction left unmatched. The CDR3 runs 14 residues. About this clonotype itself: Its antigen is unknown.

Library preparation for TCR beta used quantitative 5'-RACE with molecular barcodes. MiXCR, applied by TCRdb to the 5' RACE reads, yields one record per CDR3 protein. The data contain over 110,000 distinct CDR3 sequences, roughly 8% of them seen just once; the ten biggest clones take up under 7.5%. This receptor was obtained from a male donor with ankylosing spondylitis. The V and J genes are TRBV20-1 and TRBJ2-7, with 10 bases that match TRBD2. The specimen sequenced was synovial fluid, either unsorted or a sorted T cell fraction (not recorded which). The CDR3 DNA sequence: TGCAGTGCTAGACCTAGCGGGGGCCCTCGCGAGCAGTACTTC. Its translation is CSARPSGGPREQYF.